The 4 T cell receptor beta chains below come from one sample, sequenced in a study of blood T cell repertoires in COVID-19 (dated by TCRdb to the early 2020s). Library creation used the immunoSEQ multiplex PCR assay. TCRdb carries this immuneACCESS record with in-frame sequences only. Its versions omit some clonotypes, under half of them owing to an unresolved V gene in the studies checked, with the rest unexplained. The sample data list around 200,000 clones, and around 89% of these were observed just once. The ten largest clones represent roughly 0.77% of the sample. Sequenced input: PBMCs or T cells enriched from blood (not recorded which). All receptors derive from a woman younger than 35 who had recovered from COVID-19.

This sequence joins TRBV5-6 and TRBJ2-1, with D perhaps matching TRBD2 (7 bases). Germline CDR1 reads SGHDT; CDR2 reads YYEEEE. The V end was cut by 9 bases, the J end by 0 bases, with 19 bases between. The CDR3 has 16 amino acids. CDR3 nucleotides: TGTGCCACCATCAAGGGGGGGGGTTACTCCTACAATGAGCAGTTCTTC. Its translation is CATIKGGGYSYNEQFF.

The chain uses TRBV11-3 and TRBJ2-1; 7 bases align to TRBD1. The CDR3 runs to 15 residues. Germline assignment: CDR1 SGHNT and CDR2 YENEEA. Unmatched junction bases numbered 1, after V lost 2 bases and J lost 0 bases. This chain's CDR3 is CASSLRGLSYNEQFF. DNA of the CDR3: TGTGCCAGCAGCTTAAGGGGGCTCTCCTACAATGAGCAGTTCTTC.

The chain carries TRBV30 and TRBJ1-5; D is unresolved. Between the trimmed V and J ends, which lost 4 bases and 7 bases, there was a span of 11 bases. Germline CDR1 is GTSNPN and CDR2 is SVGIG (reference sequence). CDR3 length equals 12 residues. CDR3 bases: TGTGCCTGGAATATCGGGGAGCAGCCCCAGCATTTT. This sequence encodes CAWNIGEQPQHF. Based on the CDR3 plus reference TRBV30 and TRBJ1-5, the full variable domain is SQTIHQWPATLVQPVGSPLSLECTVEGTSNPNLYWYRQAAGRGLQLLFYSVGIGQISSEVPQNLSASRPQDRQFILSSKKLLLSDSGFYLCAWNIGEQPQHFGDGTRLSIL.

This chain uses TRBV28 with TRBJ2-3, with TRBD2 identical over 8 bases. The trim removed 5 bases at V and 3 bases at J, leaving 10 bases unmatched. CDR3 size: 16 residues. Germline values: CDR1 MDHEN, CDR2 SYDVKM. CDR3 coding DNA: TGTGCCAGCAGTAACTCTCTAGCGGGCGTTACAGATACGCAGTATTTT. Its translation: CASSNSLAGVTDTQYF.